This passage covers 9 T cell receptor beta chains from one sample sequenced in a study of blood T cell repertoires in COVID-19. TCRdb's table, derived via immunoSEQ multiplex PCR, lists solely in-frame clones and lacks some. The sample consists of approximately 220,000 clones, 83% of them appearing once. The sample taken for sequencing was PBMCs or T cells enriched from blood (not recorded which). The receptors come from a woman aged 45-59 years who had been exposed to COVID-19.

This chain joins TRBV11-2 and TRBJ2-7, with a possible D match to TRBD2 (5 bases). CDR3 length: 12 residues. Germline-derived CDR1 and CDR2 are SGHAT and FQNNGV. The V gene lost 5 bases and the J gene lost 2 bases, with 7 bases spanning the gap. The CDR3 DNA reads TGTGCCAGCAGCGCCGGGGCCTACGAGCAGTACTTC. It yields the protein CASSAGAYEQYF.

The chain uses TRBV14 and TRBJ2-3, with a tentative D call TRBD1 (5 bases). This CDR3 is 14 amino acids long. Per the germline V gene, CDR1 is SGHDN and CDR2 is FVKESK. V shed 7 bases and J shed 3 bases, with 14 bases lying between them. The CDR3 DNA reads TGTGCCAGCACCACCTCCCAGGGAACAGATACGCAGTATTTT. Its protein is CASTTSQGTDTQYF.

This chain connects TRBV5-4 to TRBJ1-2; 10 bases align to TRBD1. CDR3 length: 14 residues. V shed 5 bases, J shed 4 bases, and the junction held 5 bases outside the gene matches. Germline V gives CDR1 SGHNT, CDR2 YYREEE (reference sequence). CDR3 protein: CASSSRTGGYGYTF. CDR3 coding DNA: TGTGCCAGCAGTTCTCGGACAGGGGGCTATGGCTACACCTTC.

This chain connects TRBV5-4 to TRBJ2-1; TRBD1 aligns across 8 bases. The CDR3 contains 15 residues. Losses at the gene ends were 0 bases for V and 8 bases for J; bases not matched to a gene: 7. Germline assignment: CDR1 SGHNT and CDR2 YYREEE (reference sequence). The CDR3 DNA reads TGTGCCAGCAGCTTGGCAGGGGGCACTAGCTATGAGCAGTTCTTC. Translation: CASSLAGGTSYEQFF.

This chain uses TRBV10-1 with TRBJ1-5; D not certain. Between the trimmed V and J ends, which lost 6 bases and 0 bases, there was a span of 6 bases. CDR1 WNHNN and CDR2 SYGVQD come from the germline V gene (reference sequence). The CDR3 is made up of 13 amino acids. The CDR3 sequence is CASRFLSNQPQHF. In DNA form, the CDR3 reads TGCGCCAGCAGATTTCTTAGCAATCAGCCCCAGCATTTT.

The V call is TRBV6-1, the J call TRBJ2-1, with TRBD2 matching 7 bases. After removal of 2 bases from V and 0 bases from J, the junction contained 4 bases not matched to a gene. Germline CDR1 reads MNHNS; CDR2 reads SASEGT. The CDR3 extends over 16 amino acids. CDR3 in amino acids: CASSERGGRSYNEQFF. As DNA, the CDR3 is TGTGCCAGCAGTGAACGCGGGGGACGCTCCTACAATGAGCAGTTCTTC.

This chain links TRBV5-1 with TRBJ2-1; 8 bases match TRBD2. The J segment lost 6 bases and the V segment lost 0 bases, leaving 5 bases of the junction unmatched. This CDR3 has 15 amino acids. Per the germline V gene, CDR1 is SGHRS and CDR2 is YFSETQ. The CDR3 nucleotides read TGCGCCAGCAGCTTGGCCGGACTAGCAGTCAATGAGCAGTTCTTC. Its translation: CASSLAGLAVNEQFF.

This chain connects TRBV19 to TRBJ1-1; a possible D gene is TRBD1 (5 bases). This CDR3 has 14 residues. CDR1 LNHDA and CDR2 SQIVND come from the germline V gene (reference sequence). The ends were cut back, 6 bases at V and 4 bases at J, with 15 bases in the middle. The CDR3 DNA sequence: TGTGCCAGTAGCCCACGCGGGACTATCACTGAAGCTTTCTTT. The encoded protein is CASSPRGTITEAFF.

This chain connects TRBV30 to TRBJ1-6; no clear D gene. The V end lost 6 bases, the J end lost 0 bases, and 3 bases lay between the germline ends. This CDR3 comprises 12 residues. Germline V gene sequence: CDR1 GTSNPN, CDR2 SVGIG (reference sequence). CDR3 protein: CACISYNSPLHF. DNA for the CDR3: TGTGCCTGCATCTCCTATAATTCACCCCTCCACTTT.